The rows below give T cell receptor beta chains drawn from one sample of a study of cytomegalovirus exposure and HLA in healthy donors. Profiled with immunoSEQ multiplex PCR; TCRdb holds only in-frame clones, not every one. The sample lists approximately 170,000 clones, under 95% seen once, with 3% to 3.5% in the top ten. Sequenced: PBMCs. These receptors came from a woman aged 18-35 years in good health and CMV-seropositive. CDR3s include the opening cysteine and the closing phenylalanine or tryptophan. The D gene is left open where the match is weak. Some rows have no size entry. The others give once, few or many, or a class for an expanded clone.

abundance	j_gene	d_gene	v_gene	CDR3aa	CDR3nt
once	TRBJ2-7	TRBD1	TRBV9	CASSVEGTGPYEQYF	TGTGCCAGCAGCGTAGAAGGGACAGGGCCCTACGAGCAGTACTTC
once	TRBJ1-2	TRBD1	TRBV25-1	CASSDRQGLGYGYTF	TGTGCCAGCAGTGATCGACAGGGTCTCGGCTATGGCTACACCTTC
-	TRBJ1-6	-	TRBV11-2	CASSQNPAVPLHF	TGTGCCAGCAGTCAGAACCCCGCGGTGCCCCTCCACTTT
-	TRBJ2-2	TRBD2	TRBV27	CASSSGLAPAAGELFF	TGTGCCAGCAGTTCGGGACTAGCCCCTGCAGCCGGGGAGCTGTTTTTT
once	TRBJ1-2	TRBD1	TRBV6-1	CASKNDRGTNYGYTF	TGTGCCAGCAAAAACGACAGGGGAACTAACTATGGCTACACCTTC
-	TRBJ1-5	-	TRBV5-1	CASSFVGSGQPQHF	TGTGCCAGCAGCTTCGTGGGTAGCGGGCAGCCCCAGCATTTT
-	TRBJ2-1	TRBD2	TRBV29-1	CSVTPWGASGVSGNEQFF	TGCAGCGTCACGCCTTGGGGGGCTAGCGGGGTGTCAGGCAATGAGCAGTTCTTC
-	TRBJ2-2	TRBD2	TRBV7-2	CASSFSSGGANTGELFF	TGTGCCAGCAGCTTTAGCAGTGGGGGGGCGAACACCGGGGAGCTGTTTTTT
few	TRBJ1-2	-	TRBV2	CASSEETVANYGYTF	TGTGCCAGCAGTGAAGAAACGGTAGCTAACTATGGCTACACCTTC
-	TRBJ1-1	-	TRBV9	CASSVGALNTEAFF	TGTGCCAGCAGCGTAGGGGCCTTGAACACTGAAGCTTTCTTT
-	TRBJ2-1	-	TRBV27	CASSLYAASYNEQFF	TGTGCCAGCAGTTTATATGCGGCCTCCTACAATGAGCAGTTCTTC
-	TRBJ1-1	TRBD1	TRBV30	CAWSRGQTNTEAFF	TGTGCCTGGAGTAGGGGACAGACGAACACTGAAGCTTTCTTT
-	TRBJ2-1	-	TRBV7-2	CASSTWTSYNEQFF	TGTGCCAGCAGCACCTGGACATCCTACAATGAGCAGTTCTTC
-	TRBJ2-1	TRBD2	TRBV10-2	CASSPQLAGVSNEQFF	TGCGCCAGCAGCCCCCAACTAGCGGGAGTCTCGAATGAGCAGTTCTTC
-	TRBJ2-2	TRBD2	TRBV19	CASRGLAGSGAGELFF	TGTGCCAGTAGAGGTCTAGCGGGAAGTGGCGCCGGGGAGCTGTTTTTT
-	TRBJ2-7	TRBD1	TRBV7-8	CASSLALGTGDLGRYEQYF	TGTGCCAGCAGCTTAGCGCTCGGGACAGGGGACCTTGGGAGATACGAGCAGTACTTC
-	TRBJ1-2	TRBD1	TRBV28	CASRWDSVAGYTF	TGTGCCAGCAGGTGGGACAGCGTCGCTGGCTACACCTTC
once	TRBJ1-3	-	TRBV2	CASSPTGQGNTIYF	TGTGCCAGCAGCCCTACTGGACAGGGAAACACCATATATTTT
-	TRBJ2-5	TRBD2	TRBV2	CASSEEAAGVGETQYF	TGTGCCAGCAGTGAAGAGGCAGCGGGGGTCGGAGAGACCCAGTACTTC
-	TRBJ2-4	TRBD1	TRBV5-1	CASSLGAGGAMLAKNIQYF	TGCGCCAGCAGCTTAGGCGCAGGGGGCGCGATGCTAGCCAAAAACATTCAGTACTTC
-	TRBJ1-4	-	TRBV6-5	CASSYTLPEASEKLFF	TGTGCCAGCAGTTACACCCTGCCGGAAGCGAGTGAAAAACTGTTTTTT
once	TRBJ2-6	TRBD1	TRBV2	CASRQLPIQGLSSGANVLTF	TGTGCCAGCAGACAACTCCCTATACAGGGGTTGAGCTCTGGGGCCAACGTCCTGACTTTC
-	TRBJ2-5	TRBD2	TRBV27	CASSLASGGEEETQYF	TGTGCCAGCAGTTTAGCGTCGGGGGGGGAAGAAGAGACCCAGTACTTC
-	TRBJ1-5	-	TRBV21-1	CASSKESGVTQPQHF	TGTGCCAGCAGCAAAGAGTCAGGGGTGACTCAGCCCCAGCATTTT
-	TRBJ2-7	-	TRBV7-6	CASSRGGAYEQYF	TGTGCCAGCAGCCGCGGAGGGGCCTACGAGCAGTACTTC
-	TRBJ1-1	-	TRBV4-2	CASSQDLRGKAAFF	TGTGCCAGCAGCCAAGATTTACGGGGGAAGGCGGCTTTCTTT
-	TRBJ2-7	TRBD1	TRBV4-2	CASSQVPGTDSYEQYF	TGTGCCAGCAGCCAAGTACCCGGGACAGACTCCTACGAGCAGTACTTC
-	TRBJ2-1	TRBD2	TRBV2	CAVRGGPSYNEQFF	TGTGCCGTGCGGGGGGGCCCCTCCTACAATGAGCAGTTCTTC
-	TRBJ2-7	-	TRBV30	CAWSAPPSFYEQYF	TGTGCCTGGAGTGCCCCCCCCTCTTTCTACGAGCAGTACTTC
-	TRBJ1-2	-	TRBV12-5	CASGVTGMGVNYGYTF	TGTGCTAGTGGGGTAACAGGGATGGGAGTCAACTATGGCTACACCTTC
-	TRBJ1-3	TRBD1	TRBV6-1	CASNNRDRRGNTIYF	TGTGCCAGCAATAATCGGGACAGGCGCGGGAACACCATATATTTT
-	TRBJ2-5	TRBD1	TRBV6-5	CASSYGQGAKQETQYF	TGTGCCAGCAGTTACGGGCAGGGGGCCAAGCAAGAGACCCAGTACTTC
-	TRBJ2-7	TRBD2	TRBV28	CASSLTHGGAYEQYF	TGTGCCAGCAGTTTAACCCACGGGGGGGCATACGAGCAGTACTTC
once	TRBJ2-5	-	TRBV27	CASKDLRGSQYF	TGTGCCAGCAAGGACTTACGGGGGTCCCAGTACTTC
-	TRBJ1-4	-	TRBV5-1	CASSLGTNNLNEKLFF	TGCGCCAGCAGCTTGGGGACAAATAATCTAAACGAAAAACTGTTTTTT
-	TRBJ2-1	TRBD2	TRBV11-3	CASSLTSGGWDEQFF	TGTGCCAGCAGCCTAACTAGCGGGGGTTGGGATGAGCAGTTCTTC
-	TRBJ2-5	TRBD2	TRBV9	CASSVSGSETQYF	TGTGCCAGCAGCGTAAGCGGGAGCGAGACCCAGTACTTC
-	TRBJ2-5	TRBD2	TRBV5-4	CASSNPSGRVETQYF	TGTGCCAGCAGCAACCCTAGCGGGAGGGTGGAGACCCAGTACTTC
-	TRBJ2-3	TRBD2	TRBV9	CASSVDGSGATTDTQYF	TGTGCCAGCAGCGTAGATGGTAGCGGGGCTACCACAGATACGCAGTATTTT
-	TRBJ1-4	-	TRBV25-1	CASSESWDTGEKLFF	TGTGCCAGCAGTGAATCCTGGGACACGGGTGAAAAACTGTTTTTT